This passage covers 5 T cell receptor beta chains from one sample sequenced in a study of siplizumab effects on memory and regulatory T cells. TCRdb keeps only in-frame clones here, not all; method: immunoSEQ multiplex PCR. The top ten hold 5% of the sample, which has 65,000 to 90,000 clones, around 93% seen once. Sequencing used CD8+ T cells sorted from blood. The source is a human donor in good health.

The chain joins TRBV7-3 to TRBJ2-1; weak D call: TRBD2 (6 bases). This CDR3 has 13 residues. The V gene's germline CDR1 is SGHTA and CDR2 FQGTGA. The V gene lost 5 bases and the J gene lost 7 bases, with 12 bases spanning the gap. The CDR3 region has the DNA TGTGCCAGCAGCGCGATGGGAGGTAATGAGCAGTTCTTC. Residues: CASSAMGGNEQFF.

This chain joins TRBV5-6 and TRBJ2-5, with D perhaps TRBD2 (6 bases). Germline CDR1 SGHDT, CDR2 YYEEEE. Trimming took off 2 bases at V and 10 bases at J, with 18 bases between the two ends. This CDR3 is built from 14 residues. CDR3 coding DNA: TGTGCCAGCAGCTTCCCTTCGGGACTCCCAAACCAGTACTTC. Protein sequence: CASSFPSGLPNQYF.

The CDR3 loop is CASSLDASGGPVRDQYF. DNA of the CDR3: TGTGCCAGCAGCTTAGATGCTAGCGGGGGGCCCGTTCGCGACCAGTACTTC. V gene TRBV11-2 combines with J gene TRBJ2-5, with TRBD2 identical over 11 bases. J was trimmed by 10 bases and V by 0 bases; bases with no gene match: 13. The length of the CDR3 is 17 residues. CDR1 is SGHAT, CDR2 FQNNGV, per germline.

This chain links TRBV6-1 with TRBJ1-1; the D is unclear. The CDR3 loop spans 16 amino acids. Germline CDR1 reads MNHNS; CDR2 reads SASEGT. V lost 2 bases and J 0 bases, leaving 13 bases between the germline ends. DNA of the CDR3: TGTGCCAGCAGTGAATCAGTCCAATCAATGAACACTGAAGCTTTCTTT. Amino acids: CASSESVQSMNTEAFF.

The chain couples TRBV9 to TRBJ2-7, with a tentative D call TRBD1 (5 bases). This CDR3 comprises 14 residues. The V end lost 0 bases, the J end lost 5 bases, and 12 bases lay between the germline ends. Looked up from germline, CDR1 is SGDLS and CDR2 is YYNGEE. The CDR3 DNA reads TGTGCCAGCAGCGTAGGGGGCAGGGCCAACGAGCAGTACTTC. It encodes CASSVGGRANEQYF.